This is a list of T cell receptor beta chains from one sample in a study of blood T cell repertoires in COVID-19. Some clones are missing from TCRdb's copy, which holds only in-frame ones; the method was immunoSEQ multiplex PCR. The sample carries roughly 140,000 clones, more than 65% recorded once. Sequencing input: peripheral blood. The receptors were gathered from a man in his sixties with acute or convalescent COVID-19. Both conserved end residues are part of each CDR3. Fields, in order: V gene, D gene, J gene, clone size, CDR3 protein, CDR3 DNA. D genes are given only for firm matches. A clone size is listed for some rows: how often the clone was seen (once, few, many), or a class if it is expanded.

TRBV3-1/TRBV3-2	NA	TRBJ1-5	NA	CASSQDGGNGNQPQHF	TGTGCCAGCAGCCAAGATGGGGGGAATGGCAATCAGCCCCAGCATTTT
TRBV6-5	TRBD1	TRBJ1-2	NA	CASSRQGAWGYTF	TGTGCCAGCAGTAGACAGGGGGCTTGGGGCTACACCTTC
TRBV7-2	TRBD2	TRBJ2-3	NA	CASSLEVGRTDTQYF	TGTGCCAGCAGCTTAGAGGTCGGGAGGACAGATACGCAGTATTTT
TRBV4-2	NA	TRBJ1-2	NA	CASSQEGAIRVGYGYTF	TGTGCCAGCAGCCAAGAAGGGGCAATTCGGGTGGGCTATGGCTACACCTTC
TRBV18	NA	TRBJ2-1	NA	CASSPSGRGGGEQFF	TGTGCCAGCTCACCAAGCGGGAGAGGAGGGGGCGAGCAGTTCTTC
TRBV3-1/TRBV3-2	TRBD2	TRBJ2-1	NA	CASSHRAGLAELNEQFF	TGTGCCAGCAGCCACCGAGCTGGACTAGCGGAGCTCAATGAGCAGTTCTTC
TRBV5-1	TRBD1	TRBJ2-4	NA	CASSAGQVRNIQYF	TGCGCCAGCAGCGCCGGACAGGTCAGGAACATTCAGTACTTC
TRBV9	NA	TRBJ2-2	NA	CASSVGTTNTGELFF	TGTGCCAGCAGCGTCGGGACAACAAACACCGGGGAGCTGTTTTTT
TRBV5-8	TRBD2	TRBJ2-7	NA	CASSLGSSGAGMDYEQYF	TGTGCCAGCAGCTTGGGATCTAGCGGGGCGGGAATGGACTACGAGCAGTACTTC
TRBV3-1/TRBV3-2	NA	TRBJ2-1	NA	CASSSRETGEQFF	TGTGCCAGCAGCTCCCGAGAAACAGGAGAGCAGTTCTTC
TRBV19	TRBD2	TRBJ2-5	few	CASSIRLAELQETQYF	TGTGCCAGTAGTATACGACTAGCGGAGCTCCAAGAGACCCAGTACTTC
TRBV19	TRBD2	TRBJ2-3	NA	CASSTPGTTADTQYF	TGTGCCAGTAGTACCCCCGGGACTACCGCAGATACGCAGTATTTT
TRBV19	NA	TRBJ1-4	NA	CASTRLGEKLFF	TGTGCCAGTACCCGACTGGGTGAAAAACTGTTTTTT
TRBV5-1	NA	TRBJ2-1	NA	CASSLGGSSSYNEQFF	TGCGCCAGCAGCTTGGGTGGGAGTAGCTCCTACAATGAGCAGTTCTTC
TRBV7-3	NA	TRBJ2-3	NA	CASSLNEGDTQYF	TGTGCCAGCAGCTTAAATGAGGGAGATACGCAGTATTTT
TRBV6-5	NA	TRBJ1-2	few	CASSYSNRNYGYTF	TGTGCCAGCAGTTACTCGAACAGGAACTATGGCTACACCTTC
TRBV28	TRBD1	TRBJ1-5	NA	CASSSIRQGYNQPQHF	TGTGCCAGCAGCTCTATCCGACAGGGGTACAATCAGCCCCAGCATTTT
TRBV10-3	TRBD2	TRBJ2-1	NA	CAIRNSGSGNEQFF	TGTGCCATCAGGAATAGCGGGAGTGGCAATGAGCAGTTCTTC
TRBV29-1	NA	TRBJ2-3	NA	CSVVVTGLTDTQYF	TGCAGCGTTGTTGTTACAGGGCTGACAGATACGCAGTATTTT
TRBV11-2	TRBD1	TRBJ2-1	few	CASSIGQGGTEQFF	TGTGCCAGCAGCATCGGACAGGGCGGGACTGAGCAGTTCTTC
TRBV27	NA	TRBJ2-2	NA	CATLRRGLTGELFF	TGTGCCACCCTTCGGCGGGGGCTCACCGGGGAGCTGTTTTTT
TRBV10-1	NA	TRBJ2-5	NA	CASSASGGTQYF	TGCGCCAGCAGTGCGTCCGGAGGGACCCAGTACTTC
TRBV28	NA	TRBJ2-5	few	CATMGSGLTQETQYF	TGTGCCACCATGGGCAGCGGCCTTACACAAGAGACCCAGTACTTC
TRBV6-5	TRBD1	TRBJ2-7	NA	CASSQQGASYEQYF	TGTGCCAGCAGTCAACAGGGGGCTTCCTACGAGCAGTACTTC
TRBV27	NA	TRBJ1-2	NA	CASSPLGGYGYTF	TGTGCCAGCAGTCCGCTGGGGGGCTATGGCTACACCTTC
TRBV19	TRBD1	TRBJ2-2	NA	CASSPDRVTGELFF	TGTGCCAGTAGTCCTGACAGGGTTACTGGGGAGCTGTTTTTT
TRBV29-1	TRBD2	TRBJ2-1	few	CSVDGLAGGVEQFF	TGCAGCGTTGATGGACTAGCGGGAGGGGTTGAGCAGTTCTTC
TRBV19	TRBD1	TRBJ1-2	NA	CASRTIGQGGYGYTF	TGTGCCAGTAGGACCATCGGACAGGGAGGCTATGGCTACACCTTC